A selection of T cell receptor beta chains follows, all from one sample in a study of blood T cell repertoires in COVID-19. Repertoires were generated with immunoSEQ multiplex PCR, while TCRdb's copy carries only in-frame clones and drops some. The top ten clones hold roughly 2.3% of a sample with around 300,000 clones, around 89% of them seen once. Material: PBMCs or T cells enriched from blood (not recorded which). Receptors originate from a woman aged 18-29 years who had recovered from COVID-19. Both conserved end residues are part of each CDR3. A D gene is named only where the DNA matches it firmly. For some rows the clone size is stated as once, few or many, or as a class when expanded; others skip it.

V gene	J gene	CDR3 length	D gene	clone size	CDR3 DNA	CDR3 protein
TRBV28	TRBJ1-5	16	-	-	TGTGCCAGCAGCCAACATACAGGGTCCTCCTTTCAGCCCCAGCATTTT	CASSQHTGSSFQPQHF
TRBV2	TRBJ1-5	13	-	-	TGTGCCAGCACAAGGGACACGAATCAGCCCCAGCATTTT	CASTRDTNQPQHF
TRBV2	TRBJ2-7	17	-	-	TGTGCCAGCAGGGCTCCCCTCGGTGGGAGTGCGACCGGGGAGCAGTACTTC	CASRAPLGGSATGEQYF
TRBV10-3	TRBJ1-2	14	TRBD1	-	TGTGCCATCGGAGTGGACAGGGGTTACTATGGCTACACCTTC	CAIGVDRGYYGYTF
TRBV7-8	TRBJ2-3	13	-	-	TGTGCCAGCAGCATGACTCTAGGAGATACGCAGTATTTT	CASSMTLGDTQYF
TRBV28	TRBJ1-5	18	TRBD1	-	TGTGCCAGCAGTCTACAGGGGATAAGAACGTATAGCAATCAGCCCCAGCATTTT	CASSLQGIRTYSNQPQHF
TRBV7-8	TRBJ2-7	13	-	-	TGTGCCAGCAGGAGGACAGAGTCCTACGAGCAGTACTTC	CASRRTESYEQYF
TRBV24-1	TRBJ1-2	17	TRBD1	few	TGTGCCACCAGTGACCTCGCGAGGGACAGGGGTAGGTCTGGCTACACCTTC	CATSDLARDRGRSGYTF
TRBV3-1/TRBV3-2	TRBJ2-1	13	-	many	TGTGCCAGCAGCCAAGGCCTAGCGAATGAGCAGTTCTTC	CASSQGLANEQFF
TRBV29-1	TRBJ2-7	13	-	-	TGCAGCTACCGGGGCGGGACGGGGCACGAGCAGTACTTC	CSYRGGTGHEQYF
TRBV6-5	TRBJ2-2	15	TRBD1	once	TGTGCCAGCAGTTACCGGGACAGAAACACCGGGGAGCTGTTTTTT	CASSYRDRNTGELFF
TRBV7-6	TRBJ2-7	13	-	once	TGTGCCAGCAGCTCGGGTCCCTCCTACGAGCAGTACTTC	CASSSGPSYEQYF
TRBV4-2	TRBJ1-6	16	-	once	TGTGCCAGCAGCCAAGCAGCGGGATTGGGTAATTCACCCCTCCACTTT	CASSQAAGLGNSPLHF
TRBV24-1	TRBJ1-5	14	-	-	TGTGCCACCAGTGAAGACAGGTCGTCTCAGCCCCAGCATTTT	CATSEDRSSQPQHF
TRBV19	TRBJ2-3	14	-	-	TGTGCCAGTTCCGCAGGGGTAAGCACAGATACGCAGTATTTT	CASSAGVSTDTQYF
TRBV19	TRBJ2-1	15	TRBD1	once	TGTGCCAGTAGTATAGACCCCACACAGGGGAGTGAGCAGTTCTTC	CASSIDPTQGSEQFF
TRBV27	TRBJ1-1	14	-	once	TGTGCCAGCAGTTTATCGAAGTGGACAGCTGAAGCTTTCTTT	CASSLSKWTAEAFF
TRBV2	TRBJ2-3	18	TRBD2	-	TGTGCCAGCAGACCCGGGACTAGCGGGGGGGCTAGCACAGATACGCAGTATTTT	CASRPGTSGGASTDTQYF
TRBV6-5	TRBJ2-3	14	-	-	TGTGCCAGCAGGGGCGGGGGCGGCACAGATACGCAGTATTTT	CASRGGGGTDTQYF
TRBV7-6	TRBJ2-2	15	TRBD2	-	TGTGCCAGCAGCGCGCTTAGCGGGGGATCCGGGGAGCTGTTTTTT	CASSALSGGSGELFF
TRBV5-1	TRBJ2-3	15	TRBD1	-	TGCGCCAGCAGCTGGGGGACAGCCCGCACAGATACGCAGTATTTT	CASSWGTARTDTQYF
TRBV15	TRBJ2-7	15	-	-	TGTGCCACCAGCAGAGACAGGGGGACTCCCTACGAGCAGTACTTC	CATSRDRGTPYEQYF
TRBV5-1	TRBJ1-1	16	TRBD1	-	TGCGCCAGCAGCCCGGCCCGGGACAGGCGTTCCACTGAAGCTTTCTTT	CASSPARDRRSTEAFF
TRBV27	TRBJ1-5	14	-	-	TGTGCCAGCAGCGCAAGCTATAGCAATCAGCCCCAGCATTTT	CASSASYSNQPQHF
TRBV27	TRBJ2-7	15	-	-	TGTGCCAGCACCTCTGGAGGCGGAGGCCCCGGCGAGCAGTACTTC	CASTSGGGGPGEQYF
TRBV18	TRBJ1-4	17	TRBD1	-	TGTGCCAGCTCACCAGTCGCTCAGGGGGCTTCTAATGAAAAACTGTTTTTT	CASSPVAQGASNEKLFF
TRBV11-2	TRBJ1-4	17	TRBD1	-	TGTGCCAGCAGCTTAGGACAGGGCCCATCAACTAATGAAAAACTGTTTTTT	CASSLGQGPSTNEKLFF
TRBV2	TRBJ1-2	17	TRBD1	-	TGTGCCAGCAGTCTTGGGGGACAGGGCTTTCTCGCTTTTGGCTACACCTTC	CASSLGGQGFLAFGYTF
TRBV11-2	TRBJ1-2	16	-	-	TGTGCCAGCAGCCTAACACCGCAGGGCCCCCCTGATGGCTACACCTTC	CASSLTPQGPPDGYTF
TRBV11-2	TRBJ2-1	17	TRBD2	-	TGTGCCAGCAGCTCTGCGGGGGGCAGCAGCTCCTACAATGAGCAGTTCTTC	CASSSAGGSSSYNEQFF
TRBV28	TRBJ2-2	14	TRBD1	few	TGTGCCAGCAGGACCGGGACAGGTACCGGGGAGCTGTTTTTT	CASRTGTGTGELFF
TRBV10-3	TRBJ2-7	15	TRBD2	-	TGTGCCATCGGGAGACTAGCGGGGGGGCCCTACGAGCAGTACTTC	CAIGRLAGGPYEQYF
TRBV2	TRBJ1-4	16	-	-	TGTGCCAGCAGTGATACCTTACAGGTAGCGGGTGAAAAACTGTTTTTT	CASSDTLQVAGEKLFF
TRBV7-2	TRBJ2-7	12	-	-	TGTGCCAGCAGCTTATACGGGGGTGAGCAGTACTTC	CASSLYGGEQYF
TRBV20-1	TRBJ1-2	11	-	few	TGCAGTGCGGGCAGGGACTATGGCTACACCTTC	CSAGRDYGYTF
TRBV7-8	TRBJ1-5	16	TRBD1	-	TGTGCCAGCAGCCCCGTCGGACAGGGACGAAGACAGCCCCAGCATTTT	CASSPVGQGRRQPQHF
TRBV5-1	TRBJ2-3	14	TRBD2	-	TGCGCCAGCAGCTTCGGGGGGTCCACAGATACGCAGTATTTT	CASSFGGSTDTQYF
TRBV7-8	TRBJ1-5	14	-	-	TGTGCCAGCAAAGGAGGGGAGCGGAATCAGCCCCAGCATTTT	CASKGGERNQPQHF
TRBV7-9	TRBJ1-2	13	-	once	TGTGCCAGCAGCTTGGGCACAGGGCTTGGCTACACCTTC	CASSLGTGLGYTF
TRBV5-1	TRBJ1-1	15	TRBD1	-	TGCGCCAGCAGCTTGGGGAGGGGGCTGTACACTGAAGCTTTCTTT	CASSLGRGLYTEAFF
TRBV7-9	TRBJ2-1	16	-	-	TGTGCCAGCACTCGGGGTGGGACTCCCAAGGGTGATGAGCAGTTCTTC	CASTRGGTPKGDEQFF
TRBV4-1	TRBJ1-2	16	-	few	TGCGCCAGCAGCCAAGTATACGGGGTCCCCCTAGACGGCTACACCTTC	CASSQVYGVPLDGYTF
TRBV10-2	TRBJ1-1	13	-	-	TGCGCCAGCAGCCCTAGAAGCTGGACTGAAGCTTTCTTT	CASSPRSWTEAFF
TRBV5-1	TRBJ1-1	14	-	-	TGCGCCAGCAGAGCCCGCGGGGGGGAGACTGAAGCTTTCTTT	CASRARGGETEAFF
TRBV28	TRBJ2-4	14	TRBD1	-	TGTGCCAGCAGGCAACAGGGGGCCGTGAACATTCAGTACTTC	CASRQQGAVNIQYF
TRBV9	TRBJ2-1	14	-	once	TGTGCCAGCAGCCCAGGGGACACCTACAATGAGCAGTTCTTC	CASSPGDTYNEQFF
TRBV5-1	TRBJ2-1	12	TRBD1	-	TGCGCCAGCAGCTCACAGGGGGTAAGACAGTTCTTC	CASSSQGVRQFF
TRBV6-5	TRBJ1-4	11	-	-	TGTGCCACGGGGTTAAATGAAAAACTGTTTTTT	CATGLNEKLFF
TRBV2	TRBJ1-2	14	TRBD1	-	TGTGCCAGCAGCCCGGGACAGCGAAACTATGGCTACACCTTC	CASSPGQRNYGYTF
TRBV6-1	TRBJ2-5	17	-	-	TGTGCCAGCAGTGAAGCGGCAGGTGGTAGGGGCCAAGAGACCCAGTACTTC	CASSEAAGGRGQETQYF
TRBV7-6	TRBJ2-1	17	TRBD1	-	TGTGCCAGCAGCTCGCCGTTACGGGACAGGAATTACAATGAGCAGTTCTTC	CASSSPLRDRNYNEQFF
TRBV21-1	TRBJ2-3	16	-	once	TGTGCCAGCAGCAGCCACGGGGGGGCCTTGCCAGATACGCAGTATTTT	CASSSHGGALPDTQYF
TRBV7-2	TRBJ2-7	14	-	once	TGTGCCAGCAGCCCTTCCCGGGTCTCCTACGAGCAGTACTTC	CASSPSRVSYEQYF
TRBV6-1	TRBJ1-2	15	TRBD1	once	TGTGCCAGCAGTGAGGCAGGGGGGCAACGTAACGGCTACACCTTC	CASSEAGGQRNGYTF
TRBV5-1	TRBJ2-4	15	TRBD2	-	TGCGCCAGCAGCCAGGGACTAGCGGGAAAAAACATTCAGTACTTC	CASSQGLAGKNIQYF
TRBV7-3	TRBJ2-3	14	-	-	TGTGCCACCAAAGCGACAGCTAGCACAGATACGCAGTATTTT	CATKATASTDTQYF
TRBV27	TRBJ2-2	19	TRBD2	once	TGTGCCAGCAGTTTTGGGCATGGGGGAGGGCAGTCAAACACCGGGGAGCTGTTTTTT	CASSFGHGGGQSNTGELFF